This T cell receptor (beta chain) was captured in a study of blood T cell repertoires in COVID-19. Measured with immunoSEQ multiplex PCR; TCRdb has only the in-frame clones, and not every one. The table shows hundreds of thousands of clones, with around nine tenths occurring only once. The CDR3 is made up of 15 amino acids. The germline V gene encodes CDR1 MNHEY and CDR2 SVGEGT. Trimming removed 5 bases from V and 1 base from J, with 12 bases in between. In terms of age and location, participants ranged from about 18 to 90 years and lived in about two dozen US areas. The TCR was taken from a woman aged 40 to 55 who had recovered from COVID-19. The V gene is TRBV6-2 or TRBV6-3, the J gene TRBJ2-4, with unresolved D. The material sequenced was PBMCs or T cells enriched from blood (not recorded which). CDR3 DNA sequence: TGTGCCAGCAGTCAACCCGGAGCCGCCAAAAACATTCAGTACTTC. Protein sequence: CASSQPGAAKNIQYF.